One TCR beta chain is described in this entry. The TCR beta CDR3 regions underwent amplification using RNA transcripts as the source. A set of HTBI primers served as the primers for a first-round RT-PCR of the TCR CDR3. MiXCR, run by TCRdb on the multiplex PCR reads, gives a single entry per CDR3 protein. The table lists 750,000 to 900,000 distinct CDR3 sequences, 38% of them singletons. The data derive from a study of T cells in Graves' hyperthyroidism and ophthalmopathy. Uncontrolled infection, other autoimmune disease, pregnancy or lactation disqualified patients from enrolment. Trimming took 5 bases from V and 0 from J, leaving 5 bases between them. CDR1 is MNHEY, CDR2 SVGAGI, per germline. The CDR3 extends over 13 amino acids.

The sequence derives from a man in his late teens or twenties with Graves' hyperthyroidism. The V gene is TRBV6-5, the J gene TRBJ1-3; D remains unclear. Sequencing was done on a sample of blood. The CDR3 region is CASSGFSGNTIYF. CDR3 coding DNA: TGTGCCAGCAGTGGCTTCTCTGGAAACACCATATATTTT.